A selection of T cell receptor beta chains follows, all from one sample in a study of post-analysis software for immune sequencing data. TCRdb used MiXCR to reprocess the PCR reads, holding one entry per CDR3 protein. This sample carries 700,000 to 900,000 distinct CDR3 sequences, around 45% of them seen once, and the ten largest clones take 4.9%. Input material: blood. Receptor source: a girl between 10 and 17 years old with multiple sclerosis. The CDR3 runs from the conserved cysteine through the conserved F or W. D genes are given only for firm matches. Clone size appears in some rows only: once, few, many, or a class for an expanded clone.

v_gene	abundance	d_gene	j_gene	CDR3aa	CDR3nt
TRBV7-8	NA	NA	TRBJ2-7	CASSPRRGEYYEQYF	TGTGCCAGCAGCCCCCGCCGGGGAGAATACTACGAGCAGTACTTC
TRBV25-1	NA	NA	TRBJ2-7	CASSEPADLYNEQYF	TGTGCCAGCAGTGAACCCGCAGATCTCTACAATGAGCAGTACTTC
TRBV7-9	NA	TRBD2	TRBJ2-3	CASSSGRADTQYF	TGTGCCAGCAGCAGCGGGAGGGCAGATACGCAGTATTTT
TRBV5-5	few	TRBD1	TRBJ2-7	CASRAPDRYYEQYF	TGTGCCAGCAGGGCCCCGGACAGGTACTACGAGCAGTACTTC
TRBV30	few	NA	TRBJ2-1	CAWSVGAQAPNEQFF	TGTGCCTGGAGTGTGGGAGCACAGGCACCGAATGAGCAGTTCTTC
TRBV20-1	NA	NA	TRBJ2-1	CSARPTSEGNEQFF	TGCAGTGCTAGACCTACCTCGGAAGGGAATGAGCAGTTCTTC
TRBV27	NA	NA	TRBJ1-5	CASTMPAQQSNQSQHF	TGTGCCAGCACCATGCCGGCCCAGCAGAGCAATCAGTCCCAGCATTTT
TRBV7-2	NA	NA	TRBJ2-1	CASSQGYFEQFF	TGTGCCAGCAGCCAAGGATATTTCGAGCAGTTCTTC
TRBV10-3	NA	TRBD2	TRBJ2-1	CAISLTSGGNNEQFF	TGTGCCATCTCCCTGACTAGCGGGGGGAACAATGAGCAGTTCTTC
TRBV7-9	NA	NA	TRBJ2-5	CASSLPSVKETQYF	TGTGCCAGCAGCTTACCTAGCGTCAAAGAGACCCAGTACTTC
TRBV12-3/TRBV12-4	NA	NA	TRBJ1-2	CASSPQRGVSYGYTF	TGTGCCAGCAGTCCTCAACGGGGGGTCTCCTATGGCTACACCTTC
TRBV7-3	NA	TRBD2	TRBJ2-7	CASSRGIAGGNEQYF	TGTGCCAGCAGCCGGGGGATAGCGGGGGGAAACGAGCAGTACTTC
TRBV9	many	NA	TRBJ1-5	CASSVDGGGQPQHF	TGTGCCAGCAGCGTAGACGGGGGAGGTCAGCCCCAGCATTTT
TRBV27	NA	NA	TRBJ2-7	CASHRREDEQYF	TGTGCCAGCCACCGAAGGGAGGACGAGCAGTACTTC
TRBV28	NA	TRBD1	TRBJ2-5	CASHRGVETQYF	TGTGCCAGCCACAGGGGGGTAGAGACCCAGTACTTC
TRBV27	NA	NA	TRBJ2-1	CASRPSGGLSYNEQFF	TGTGCCAGCAGACCCTCTGGAGGTCTCTCCTACAATGAGCAGTTCTTC
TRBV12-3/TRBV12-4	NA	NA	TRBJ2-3	CASSPLQGDGSPNTQYF	TGTGCCAGCAGTCCCCTGCAGGGTGACGGGAGTCCGAATACGCAGTATTTT
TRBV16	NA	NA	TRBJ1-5	CASSPTGLNQPQHF	TGTGCCAGCAGCCCTACAGGGCTCAATCAGCCCCAGCATTTT
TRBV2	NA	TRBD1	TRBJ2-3	CASNQRGQGADTQYF	TGTGCCAGCAACCAAAGGGGACAGGGCGCAGATACGCAGTATTTT
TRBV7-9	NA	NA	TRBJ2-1	CASSFLAATRSRHEQFF	TGTGCCAGCAGCTTCCTGGCGGCGACAAGATCGAGGCATGAGCAGTTCTTC
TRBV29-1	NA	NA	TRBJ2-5	CSVEGLSETQYF	TGCAGCGTTGAGGGGCTGAGCGAGACCCAGTACTTC
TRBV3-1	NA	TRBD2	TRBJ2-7	CASSQDGLAGTYEQYF	TGTGCCAGCAGCCAAGATGGCCTAGCGGGAACCTACGAGCAGTACTTC
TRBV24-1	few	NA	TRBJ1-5	CASARDSNQPQHF	TGTGCCTCAGCCCGGGACAGCAATCAGCCCCAGCATTTT
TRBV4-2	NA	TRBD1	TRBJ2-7	CASSQVRTGQTYEQYF	TGTGCCAGCAGCCAAGTCCGGACAGGGCAAACCTACGAGCAGTACTTC
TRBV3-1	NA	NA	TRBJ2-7	CASSGPTGATFYEQYF	TGTGCCAGCAGCGGCCCCACAGGAGCTACCTTTTACGAGCAGTACTTC
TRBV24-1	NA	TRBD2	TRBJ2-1	CATSEPGLAEYNEQFF	TGTGCCACCAGTGAACCCGGACTAGCGGAGTACAATGAGCAGTTCTTC
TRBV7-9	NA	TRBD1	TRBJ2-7	CARKETGGEQYF	TGTGCCAGAAAAGAGACAGGGGGGGAGCAGTACTTC
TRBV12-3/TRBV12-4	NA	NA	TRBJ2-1	CASSFGVAEPFNEQFF	TGTGCCAGCAGTTTCGGGGTAGCGGAACCCTTCAATGAGCAGTTCTTC
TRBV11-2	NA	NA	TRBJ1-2	CASSPGTYYEQYFGPGWEYGYTF	NA
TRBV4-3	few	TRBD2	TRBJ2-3	CASSPAGVGDTQYF	TGCGCCAGCAGCCCGGCGGGAGTCGGAGATACGCAGTATTTT
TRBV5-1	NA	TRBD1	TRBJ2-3	CASSLSGTGGATDTQYF	TGCGCCAGCAGCTTATCCGGGACAGGGGGCGCAACAGATACGCAGTATTTT
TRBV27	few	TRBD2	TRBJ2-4	CASSPPAGLAKNIQYF	TGTGCCAGCAGTCCCCCAGCGGGATTAGCCAAAAACATTCAGTACTTC
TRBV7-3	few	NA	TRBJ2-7	CASSLRPGPSYEQYF	TGTGCCAGCAGCTTACGTCCGGGACCATCCTACGAGCAGTACTTC
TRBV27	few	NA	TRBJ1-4	CASSDRFNEKLFF	TGTGCCAGCAGTGACAGATTCAATGAAAAACTGTTTTTT
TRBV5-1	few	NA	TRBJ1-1	CASSGQSTGGTEAFF	TGCGCCAGCAGCGGCCAATCGACAGGCGGCACTGAAGCTTTCTTT
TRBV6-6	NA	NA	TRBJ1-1	CASSLQGSNTEAFF	TGTGCCAGCAGCCTACAGGGCTCGAACACTGAAGCTTTCTTT
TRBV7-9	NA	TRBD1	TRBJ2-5	CATQSTGGGQTQYF	TGTGCCACCCAATCGACAGGGGGCGGTCAGACCCAGTACTTC
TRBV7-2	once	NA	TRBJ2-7	CASSTTWTGEQYF	TGTGCCAGCAGCACTACCTGGACGGGCGAGCAGTACTTC
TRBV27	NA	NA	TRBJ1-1	CASSPGTWVNTEAFF	TGTGCCAGCAGTCCTGGGACGTGGGTGAACACTGAAGCTTTCTTT
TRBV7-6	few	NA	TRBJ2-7	CASSLYPGAAYEQYF	TGTGCCAGCAGCTTATACCCGGGAGCGGCCTACGAGCAGTACTTC
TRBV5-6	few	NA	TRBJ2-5	CASSTPGHQETQYF	TGTGCCAGCAGCACACCGGGCCACCAAGAGACCCAGTACTTC
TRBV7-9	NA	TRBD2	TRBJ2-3	CASSFGPVVAGGEGTDTQYF	TGTGCCAGCAGCTTTGGCCCGGTTGTGGCGGGAGGAGAAGGCACAGATACGCAGTATTTT
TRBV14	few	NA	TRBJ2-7	CASSQGRIGNEQYF	TGTGCCAGCAGCCAAGGAAGGATAGGCAACGAGCAGTACTTC
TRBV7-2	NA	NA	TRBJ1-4	CASSLEGVDEKLFF	TGTGCCAGCAGCTTAGAGGGTGTCGATGAAAAACTGTTTTTT
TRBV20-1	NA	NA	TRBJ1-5	CSARQGSGQPQHF	TGCAGTGCTAGACAGGGGTCAGGCCAGCCCCAGCATTTT
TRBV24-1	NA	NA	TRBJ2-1	CATSDRRRNEQFF	TGTGCCACCAGTGATCGAAGGAGGAATGAGCAGTTCTTC
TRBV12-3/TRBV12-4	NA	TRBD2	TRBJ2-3	CASSLGSGTSEVTDTQYF	TGTGCCAGCAGTCTTGGCTCCGGGACTAGCGAGGTCACAGATACGCAGTATTTT
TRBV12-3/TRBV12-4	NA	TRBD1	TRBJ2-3	CASSFGQGRVSADTQYF	TGTGCCAGCAGTTTCGGACAGGGGAGGGTTAGCGCAGATACGCAGTATTTT